This T cell receptor (beta chain) was sequenced during a study of PD-1 blockade in classical Hodgkin lymphoma. Study outcomes and limitations: Complete responders matched newly diagnosed patients in baseline diversity.

Assay: immunoSEQ multiplex PCR; the TCRdb copy retains only in-frame clones and omits some. Found here are around 31,000 clones, roughly four fifths of them singletons; the top ten hold about a sixth. In the case of this clone: No antigen is known for it. One end of the junction does not line up with germline, which may come from a read error.

The germline V gene encodes CDR1 LNHNV and CDR2 YYDKDF (reference sequence). The CDR3 loop spans 14 amino acids. Time point indicated: cycle 4 day 1 (C4D1), after five to seven weeks of nivolumab. Every patient was affected by relapse after autologous stem cell transplantation, while exposure to brentuximab vedotin was not uniform. The chain uses TRBV15 and TRBJ1-2; D unclear. This clonotype was obtained from a human donor with classical Hodgkin lymphoma. The sample in question was peripheral blood mononuclear cells (PBMCs), obtained before the fourth cycle of nivolumab. The CDR3 spells CASSPTGLNYGYTF. The CDR3 nucleotides read TGTGCCAGCAGCCCCACGGGCCTTAACTATGGCTACACCTTC.